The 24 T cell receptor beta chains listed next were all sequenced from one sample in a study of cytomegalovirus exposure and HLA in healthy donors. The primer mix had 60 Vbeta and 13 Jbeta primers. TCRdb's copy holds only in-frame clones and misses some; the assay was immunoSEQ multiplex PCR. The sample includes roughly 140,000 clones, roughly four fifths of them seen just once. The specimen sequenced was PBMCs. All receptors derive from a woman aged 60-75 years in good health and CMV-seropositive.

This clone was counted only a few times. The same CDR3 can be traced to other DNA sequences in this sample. The CDR3 nucleotides are TGTGCCAGCAGCAGTCCACAGGGTAGGTTTGCTGGGGCCAACGTCCTGACTTTC. This gives the protein CASSSPQGRFAGANVLTF. V usage is TRBV21-1 and J usage is TRBJ2-6; the table's D gene call, TRBD1, was not cross checked with the DNA. TRBV21-1 is annotated as a pseudogene. This CDR3 is built from 18 residues.

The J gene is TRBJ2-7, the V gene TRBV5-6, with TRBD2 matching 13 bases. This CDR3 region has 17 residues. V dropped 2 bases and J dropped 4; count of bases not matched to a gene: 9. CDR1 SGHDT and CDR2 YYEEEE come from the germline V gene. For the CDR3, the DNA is TGTGCCAGCAGCTTCCGGACTAGCGGGAGAAAGGGATACGAGCAGTACTTC. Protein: CASSFRTSGRKGYEQYF.

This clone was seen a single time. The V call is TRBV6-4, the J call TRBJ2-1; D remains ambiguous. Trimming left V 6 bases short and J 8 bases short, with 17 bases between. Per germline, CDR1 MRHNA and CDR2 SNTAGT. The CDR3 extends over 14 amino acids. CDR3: CASRPTGVSDEQFF. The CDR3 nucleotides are TGTGCCAGCAGACCGACTGGAGTGAGCGATGAGCAGTTCTTC.

The CDR3: CASGTSGSNEQFF. CDR3 nucleotide sequence: TGTGCCAGCGGGACTAGCGGGAGTAATGAGCAGTTCTTC. This chain joins TRBV7-9 and TRBJ2-1; 14 bases map to TRBD2. V gave up 8 bases and J gave up 7 bases; unmatched junction bases: 1. Per germline, CDR1 SEHNR and CDR2 FQNEAQ (reference sequence). This CDR3 has 13 amino acids.

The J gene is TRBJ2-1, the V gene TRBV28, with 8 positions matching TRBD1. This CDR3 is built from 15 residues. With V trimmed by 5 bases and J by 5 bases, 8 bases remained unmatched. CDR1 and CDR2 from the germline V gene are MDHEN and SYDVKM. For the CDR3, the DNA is TGTGCCAGCAGTGATTCCGGGACAGGAAACAATGAGCAGTTCTTC. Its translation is CASSDSGTGNNEQFF.

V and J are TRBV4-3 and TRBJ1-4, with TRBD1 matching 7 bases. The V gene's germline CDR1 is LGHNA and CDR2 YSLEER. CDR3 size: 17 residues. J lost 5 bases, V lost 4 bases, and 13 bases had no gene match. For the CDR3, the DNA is TGCGCCAGCAGCCCCGCTCACATGGGGACAGTAAATGAAAAACTGTTTTTT. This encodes CASSPAHMGTVNEKLFF.

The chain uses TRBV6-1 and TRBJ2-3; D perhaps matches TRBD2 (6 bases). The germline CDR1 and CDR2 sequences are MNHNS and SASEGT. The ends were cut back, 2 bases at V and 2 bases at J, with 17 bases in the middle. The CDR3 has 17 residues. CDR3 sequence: CASSETVRPSDTDTQYF. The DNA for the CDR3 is TGTGCCAGCAGTGAAACTGTCCGGCCTAGCGACACAGATACGCAGTATTTT.

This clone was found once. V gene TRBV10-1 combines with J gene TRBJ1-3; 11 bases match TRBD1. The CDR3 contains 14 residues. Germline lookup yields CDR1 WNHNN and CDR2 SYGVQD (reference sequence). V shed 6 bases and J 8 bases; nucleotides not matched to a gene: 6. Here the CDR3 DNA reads TGCGCCAGCAGAGAGGGACAGGGGGTGGACACCATATATTTT. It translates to CASREGQGVDTIYF.

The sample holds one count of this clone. The CDR3 here is CASSATGGSNQPQHF. CDR3 nucleotides: TGTGCCAGCAGCGCCACAGGGGGCAGTAATCAGCCCCAGCATTTT. This chain connects TRBV7-9 to TRBJ1-5, with TRBD1 matching over 9 bases. The ends lost 5 bases at V and 4 bases at J; junction bases unmatched: 6. The CDR3 has 15 residues. Per germline, CDR1 SEHNR and CDR2 FQNEAQ (reference sequence). The full variable domain, with the rest looked up from reference TRBV7-9 and TRBJ1-5, is DTGVSQNPRHKITKRGQNVTFRCDPISEHNRLYWYRQTLGQGPEFLTYFQNEAQLEKSRLLSDRFSAERPKGSFSTLEIQRTEQGDSAMYLCASSATGGSNQPQHFGDGTRLSIL.

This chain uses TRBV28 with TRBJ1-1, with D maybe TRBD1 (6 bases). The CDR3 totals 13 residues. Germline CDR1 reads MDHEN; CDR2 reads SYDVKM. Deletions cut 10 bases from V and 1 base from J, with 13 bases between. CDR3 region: CATRQEPNTEAFF. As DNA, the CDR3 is TGTGCCACCAGACAGGAGCCGAACACTGAAGCTTTCTTT.

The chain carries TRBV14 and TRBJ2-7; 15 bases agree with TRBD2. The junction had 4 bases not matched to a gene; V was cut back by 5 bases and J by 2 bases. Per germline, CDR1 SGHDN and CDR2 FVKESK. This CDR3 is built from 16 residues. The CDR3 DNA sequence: TGTGCCAGCAGCTTGGGACTAGCGGGAGGAACCTACGAGCAGTACTTC. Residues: CASSLGLAGGTYEQYF.

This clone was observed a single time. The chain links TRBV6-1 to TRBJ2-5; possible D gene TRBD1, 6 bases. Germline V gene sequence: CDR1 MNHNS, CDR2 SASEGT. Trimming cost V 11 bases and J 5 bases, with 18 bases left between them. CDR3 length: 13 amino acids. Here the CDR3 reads CAASGGSWETQYF. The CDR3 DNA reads TGTGCCGCCTCTGGGGGCTCGTGGGAGACCCAGTACTTC.

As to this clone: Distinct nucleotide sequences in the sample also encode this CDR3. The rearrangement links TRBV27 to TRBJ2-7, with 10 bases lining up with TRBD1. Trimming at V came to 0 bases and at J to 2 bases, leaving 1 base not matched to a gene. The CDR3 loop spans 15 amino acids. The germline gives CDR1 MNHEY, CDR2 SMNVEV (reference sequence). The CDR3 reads CASSLSGTGAYEQYF. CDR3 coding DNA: TGTGCCAGCAGTTTATCCGGGACAGGGGCCTACGAGCAGTACTTC.

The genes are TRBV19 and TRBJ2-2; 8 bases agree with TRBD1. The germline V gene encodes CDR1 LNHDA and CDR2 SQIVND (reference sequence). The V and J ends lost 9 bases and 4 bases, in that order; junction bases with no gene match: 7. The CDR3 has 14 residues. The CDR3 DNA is TGTGCCAGCCTCCGGGACAGGCCCACCGGGGAGCTGTTTTTT. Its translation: CASLRDRPTGELFF.

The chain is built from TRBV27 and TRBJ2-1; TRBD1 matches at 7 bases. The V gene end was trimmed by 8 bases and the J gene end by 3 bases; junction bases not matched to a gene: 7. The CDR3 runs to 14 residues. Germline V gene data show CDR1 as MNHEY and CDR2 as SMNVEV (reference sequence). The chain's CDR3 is CASLARGSYNEQFF. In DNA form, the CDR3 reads TGTGCCAGCTTAGCCAGGGGGAGCTACAATGAGCAGTTCTTC.

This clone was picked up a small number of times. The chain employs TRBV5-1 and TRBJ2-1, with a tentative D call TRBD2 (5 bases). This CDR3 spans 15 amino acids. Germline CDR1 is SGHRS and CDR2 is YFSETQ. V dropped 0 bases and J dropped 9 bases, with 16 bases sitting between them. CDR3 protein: CASSLAGIGRSEQFF. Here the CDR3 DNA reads TGCGCCAGCAGCTTGGCGGGGATAGGTCGCAGTGAGCAGTTCTTC.

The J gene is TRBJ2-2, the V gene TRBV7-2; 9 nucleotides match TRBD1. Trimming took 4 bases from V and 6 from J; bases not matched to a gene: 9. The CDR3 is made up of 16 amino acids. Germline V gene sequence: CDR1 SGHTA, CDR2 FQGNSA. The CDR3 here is CASSSPDGQGSGELFF. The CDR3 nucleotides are TGTGCCAGCAGCTCTCCTGATGGACAGGGGTCCGGGGAGCTGTTTTTT.

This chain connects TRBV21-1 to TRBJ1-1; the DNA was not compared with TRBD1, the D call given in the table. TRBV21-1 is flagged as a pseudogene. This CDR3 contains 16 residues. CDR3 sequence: CASTYRTGGGEAEAFF. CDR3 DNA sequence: TGTGCCAGCACCTATAGGACAGGAGGTGGGGAGGCTGAAGCTTTCTTT.

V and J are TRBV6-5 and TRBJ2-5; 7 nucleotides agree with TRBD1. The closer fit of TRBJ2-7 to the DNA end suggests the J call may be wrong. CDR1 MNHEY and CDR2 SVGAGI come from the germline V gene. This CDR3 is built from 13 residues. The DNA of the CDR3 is TGTGCCAGCAGCCGTGGGACAGCCTACGAGCAGTACTTC. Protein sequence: CASSRGTAYEQYF.

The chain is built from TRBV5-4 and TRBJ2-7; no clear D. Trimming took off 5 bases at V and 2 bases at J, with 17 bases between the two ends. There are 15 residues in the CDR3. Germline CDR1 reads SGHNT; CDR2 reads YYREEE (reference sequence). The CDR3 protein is CASRLTPNPTYEQYF. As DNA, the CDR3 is TGTGCCAGCAGGTTGACACCAAACCCAACCTACGAGCAGTACTTC. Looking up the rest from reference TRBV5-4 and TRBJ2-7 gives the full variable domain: ETGVTQSPTHLIKTRGQQVTLRCSSQSGHNTVSWYQQALGQGPQFIFQYYREEENGRGNFPPRFSGLQFPNYSSELNVNALELDDSALYLCASRLTPNPTYEQYFGPGTRLTVT.

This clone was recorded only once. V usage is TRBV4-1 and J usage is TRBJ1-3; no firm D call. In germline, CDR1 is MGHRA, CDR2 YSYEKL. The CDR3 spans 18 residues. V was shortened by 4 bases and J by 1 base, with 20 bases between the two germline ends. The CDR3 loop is CASSRATPAGVSGNTIYF. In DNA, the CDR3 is TGCGCCAGCAGCCGAGCTACCCCTGCAGGTGTTTCTGGAAACACCATATATTTT.

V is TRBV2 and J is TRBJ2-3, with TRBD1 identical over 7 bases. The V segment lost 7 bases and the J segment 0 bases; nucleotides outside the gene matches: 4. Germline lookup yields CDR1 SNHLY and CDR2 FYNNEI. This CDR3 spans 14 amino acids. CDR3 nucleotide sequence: TGTGCCAGCATTCGGGACAGAAGCACAGATACGCAGTATTTT. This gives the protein CASIRDRSTDTQYF.

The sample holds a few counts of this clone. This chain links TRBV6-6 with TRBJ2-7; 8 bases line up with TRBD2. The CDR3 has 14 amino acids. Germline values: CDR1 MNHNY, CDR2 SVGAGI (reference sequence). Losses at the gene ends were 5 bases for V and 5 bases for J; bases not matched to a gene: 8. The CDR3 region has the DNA TGTGCCAGCAGTCCCCGGGAGGGTCTCCACGAGCAGTACTTC. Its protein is CASSPREGLHEQYF.

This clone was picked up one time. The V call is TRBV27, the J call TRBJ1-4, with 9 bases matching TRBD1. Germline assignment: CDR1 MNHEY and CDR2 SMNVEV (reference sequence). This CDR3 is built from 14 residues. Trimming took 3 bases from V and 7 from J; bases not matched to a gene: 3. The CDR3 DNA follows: TGTGCCAGCAGTTTGTCACAGGGGGCTGAAAAACTGTTTTTT. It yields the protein CASSLSQGAEKLFF. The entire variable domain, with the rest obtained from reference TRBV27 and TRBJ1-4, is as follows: EAQVTQNPRYLITVTGKKLTVTCSQNMNHEYMSWYRQDPGLGLRQIYYSMNVEVTDKGDVPEGYKVSRKEKRNFPLILESPSPNQTSLYFCASSLSQGAEKLFFGSGTQLSVL.